The 28 T cell receptor beta chains below come from one sample, sequenced in a study of blood T cell repertoires in COVID-19. Produced via immunoSEQ multiplex PCR; TCRdb's table is partial and in-frame only. The sample lists about 130,000 clones, around 74% occurring once. The specimen sequenced was peripheral blood. These receptors were collected from a man in his fifties or sixties with acute or convalescent COVID-19.

The rearrangement joins TRBV19 to TRBJ1-2, with D perhaps matching TRBD1 (5 bases). Trimming cost V 1 base and J 2 bases, with 11 bases left between them. The germline V gene encodes CDR1 LNHDA and CDR2 SQIVND (reference sequence). CDR3 size: 15 residues. CDR3 residues: CASSIALQGNYGYTF. CDR3 nucleotide sequence: TGTGCCAGTAGTATAGCTCTCCAGGGCAACTATGGCTACACCTTC.

V and J are TRBV24-1 and TRBJ1-2; TRBD1 matches at 8 bases. Trimming cost V 4 bases and J 8 bases; bases outside gene matches: 8. The CDR3 spans 14 residues. Germline lookup yields CDR1 KGHDR and CDR2 SFDVKD. The CDR3 DNA follows: TGTGCCACCAGTGACCTGACAGGGGTTAAGGGCTACACCTTC. It translates to CATSDLTGVKGYTF.

The chain has TRBV15 and TRBJ1-3; the D gene is possibly TRBD1 (6 bases). V dropped 0 bases and J dropped 2 bases, with 8 bases sitting between them. The length of the CDR3 is 15 residues. Germline loops: CDR1 LNHNV, CDR2 YYDKDF (reference sequence). The CDR3 spells CATSRDSGAGNTIYF. In DNA form, the CDR3 reads TGTGCCACCAGCAGAGATTCAGGGGCTGGAAACACCATATATTTT.

This clone was observed a few times. Written as DNA, the CDR3 is TGCGCCAGCAGCCAACAGACAGGGAACACTGAAGCTTTCTTT. Amino acids: CASSQQTGNTEAFF. This rearrangement joins TRBV5-1 to TRBJ1-1; D might be TRBD1 (6 bases). The V gene's germline CDR1 is SGHRS and CDR2 YFSETQ. The CDR3 loop spans 14 amino acids. V was trimmed by 4 bases and J by 1 base, leaving 11 bases between them.

The V and J genes are TRBV19 and TRBJ2-2, with 7 nucleotides matching TRBD2. The V and J ends lost 9 bases and 3 bases, in that order; junction bases with no gene match: 13. The CDR3 has 16 residues. Per the germline V gene, CDR1 is LNHDA and CDR2 is SQIVND (reference sequence). In DNA, the CDR3 is TGTGCCAGCCTCAGTTCGGGGGGTACATACACCGGGGAGCTGTTTTTT. Its protein is CASLSSGGTYTGELFF. The full variable domain, in which reference TRBV19 and TRBJ2-2 provide the parts outside the CDR3, is DGGITQSPKYLFRKEGQNVTLSCEQNLNHDAMYWYRQDPGQGLRLIYYSQIVNDFQKGDIAEGYSVSREKKESFPLTVTSAQKNPTAFYLCASLSSGGTYTGELFFGEGSRLTVL.

This sequence joins TRBV6-5 and TRBJ1-2, with 8 bases identical to TRBD1. CDR1 MNHEY and CDR2 SVGAGI come from the germline V gene. The CDR3 spans 14 residues. The V and J ends lost 5 bases and 4 bases, in that order; junction bases with no gene match: 6. This CDR3 is CASSPTTGAYGYTF. CDR3 in DNA: TGTGCCAGCAGTCCCACGACAGGGGCCTATGGCTACACCTTC.

The chain combines TRBV29-1 with TRBJ1-4; D remains unclear. The CDR3 is 12 residues long. Per germline, CDR1 SQVTM and CDR2 ANQGSEA. Deletions cut 4 bases from V and 10 bases from J, with 13 bases between. This CDR3 is CSVVPGSGKLFF. The CDR3 DNA is TGCAGCGTTGTACCCGGGAGCGGAAAACTGTTTTTT.

The V call is TRBV5-1, the J call TRBJ2-1; weak D call: TRBD2 (5 bases). The CDR3 totals 15 residues. V lost 0 bases, J lost 3 bases, and 10 bases lay in between. In germline, CDR1 is SGHRS, CDR2 YFSETQ. The CDR3 spells CASSLEGVDYNEQFF. The CDR3 region has the DNA TGCGCCAGCAGCTTGGAGGGAGTGGACTACAATGAGCAGTTCTTC.

The gene calls are TRBV7-6 and TRBJ2-3; TRBD2 is a possible D gene (6 bases). V was trimmed by 5 bases and J by 1 base, leaving 22 bases between them. CDR1 SGHVS and CDR2 FNYEAQ come from the germline V gene. This CDR3 has 18 residues. CDR3 amino acids: CASSPGQGGTLGTDTQYF. The CDR3 DNA reads TGTGCCAGCAGCCCCGGGCAGGGAGGCACCCTGGGCACAGATACGCAGTATTTT.

The chain joins TRBV29-1 to TRBJ2-1, with 8 nucleotides matching TRBD1. Germline-derived CDR1 and CDR2 are SQVTM and ANQGSEA. The CDR3 extends over 14 amino acids. With V trimmed by 4 bases and J by 6 bases, 8 bases remained unmatched. CDR3 residues: CSVVKAGGGNEQFF. CDR3 DNA: TGCAGCGTTGTTAAGGCAGGGGGCGGCAATGAGCAGTTCTTC.

This rearrangement joins TRBV27 to TRBJ1-1; 10 bases are shared with TRBD1. CDR3 length equals 16 residues. The germline V gene encodes CDR1 MNHEY and CDR2 SMNVEV (reference sequence). Trimming removed 6 bases from V and 1 base from J; junction bases left unmatched: 8. The CDR3, as DNA: TGTGCCAGCAGCCCCTTCGGGGACAGGGGGAACACTGAAGCTTTCTTT. It is translated as CASSPFGDRGNTEAFF.

The chain joins TRBV3-1 (or the pseudogene TRBV3-2) to TRBJ1-3; D might be TRBD1 (5 bases). Germline CDR1 and CDR2: LGHDT and YNNKEL (reference sequence). V lost 3 bases to trimming and J lost 6 bases, with 9 bases between them. The length of the CDR3 is 13 residues. CDR3 nucleotides: TGTGCCAGCAGCCACAGGGTTGAAAACACCATATATTTT. Translated, it gives CASSHRVENTIYF.

The rearrangement joins TRBV6-6 to TRBJ1-1; D gene uncertain. With 8 bases removed from V and 3 bases from J, the gap between germline ends came to 19 bases. This CDR3 is 15 amino acids long. Germline V gene lookup returns CDR1 MNHNY and CDR2 SVGAGI (reference sequence). The CDR3 DNA is TGTGCCAGCCTCTTGTCCCCAGTTCCCCACACTGAAGCTTTCTTT. Translated: CASLLSPVPHTEAFF.

The table lists this clone with many counts. This chain joins TRBV21-1 and TRBJ2-1; the table gives TRBD1 as D, unverified against the DNA. TRBV21-1 is an annotated pseudogene. The length of the CDR3 is 19 residues. CDR3 residues: CASSNNSRTQGESYNEQFF. CDR3 sequence (DNA): TGTGCCAGCAGCAATAATTCCCGGACACAGGGAGAATCGTACAATGAGCAGTTCTTC.

This chain links TRBV7-6 with TRBJ2-2; D gene ambiguous. In germline, CDR1 is SGHVS, CDR2 FNYEAQ. The CDR3 has 18 residues. The ends were cut back, 2 bases at V and 0 bases at J, with 16 bases in the middle. The CDR3, as DNA: TGTGCCAGCAGCTTACAAATTTCGAGTTCCTCGAACACCGGGGAGCTGTTTTTT. Translating it yields CASSLQISSSSNTGELFF.

V and J are TRBV2 and TRBJ1-3, with D maybe TRBD1 (5 bases). The germline CDR1 and CDR2 sequences are SNHLY and FYNNEI. The V end was cut by 6 bases, the J end by 0 bases, with 9 bases between. The CDR3 has 14 residues. The CDR3 DNA reads as TGTGCCAGCAGGAAAGGGGCCTCTGGAAACACCATATATTTT. It yields the protein CASRKGASGNTIYF.

The chain has TRBV7-8 and TRBJ1-2; possibly TRBD1 for D (5 bases). CDR1 and CDR2 (germline): SGHVS, FQNEAQ. Trimming shortened V by 1 base and J by 4 bases, and 13 bases separated the two germline ends. This CDR3 contains 15 residues. The CDR3 spells CASSLESGLAYGYTF. CDR3 bases: TGTGCCAGCAGCTTAGAATCAGGGTTGGCCTATGGCTACACCTTC.

This clone was counted once. The V and J genes are TRBV12-5 and TRBJ1-5; no clear D gene. CDR1 LGHNT and CDR2 FRNRAP come from the germline V gene. The CDR3 runs to 14 residues. Trimming removed 0 bases at V and 8 bases at J, with 11 bases between. The CDR3 region is CASGLVSGEEPQHF. DNA for the CDR3: TGTGCTAGTGGTTTGGTGAGCGGTGAAGAGCCCCAGCATTTT.

The gene calls are TRBV24-1 and TRBJ2-2, with D possibly TRBD2 on 5 matching bases. CDR1 KGHDR and CDR2 SFDVKD come from the germline V gene. With 5 bases removed from V and 5 bases from J, the gap between germline ends came to 14 bases. This CDR3 has 15 amino acids. CDR3 sequence (DNA): TGTGCCACCAGTGTAAAGGAGGCCGGGACCGGGGAGCTGTTTTTT. It codes for CATSVKEAGTGELFF.

The V gene is TRBV6-1, the J gene TRBJ1-1; D is undetermined. This CDR3 has 12 residues. From germline, CDR1 is MNHNS and CDR2 SASEGT. The ends were cut back, 1 base at V and 11 bases at J, with 11 bases in the middle. The CDR3 spells CASSEVAPQAFF. CDR3 sequence (DNA): TGTGCCAGCAGTGAAGTCGCCCCTCAGGCTTTCTTT.

The V call is TRBV5-1, the J call TRBJ1-1; maybe TRBD1 (5 bases). The germline CDR1 and CDR2 sequences are SGHRS and YFSETQ. V was clipped by 4 bases and J by 1 base, with 11 bases between them. The CDR3 covers 14 residues. DNA of the CDR3: TGCGCCAGCAGCCTTGGAGGGACGAACACTGAAGCTTTCTTT. Protein product: CASSLGGTNTEAFF.

This chain links TRBV6-6 with TRBJ2-5; D is perhaps TRBD1 (6 bases). The CDR3 runs 14 residues. CDR1 and CDR2 from the germline V gene are MNHNY and SVGAGI (reference sequence). V shed 6 bases and J shed 3 bases, with 14 bases lying between them. CDR3 protein: CASRQNREEETQYF. The CDR3 DNA is TGTGCCAGCAGACAGAACAGGGAAGAAGAGACCCAGTACTTC.

The table lists this clone with a count of one. This sequence joins TRBV29-1 and TRBJ2-7; 7 bases are a match to TRBD1. In germline, CDR1 is SQVTM, CDR2 ANQGSEA. The CDR3 runs to 13 residues. V was clipped by 6 bases and J by 6 bases; unmatched bases: 11. The chain's CDR3 is CSVWRTGLSEQYF. The DNA for the CDR3 is TGCAGCGTGTGGAGGACAGGACTCTCCGAGCAGTACTTC.

The genes are TRBV28 and TRBJ1-2; D is unclear. CDR3 length equals 16 residues. V lost 4 bases and J lost 1, with 16 bases in between. Per germline, CDR1 MDHEN and CDR2 SYDVKM. CDR3 protein: CASSSSLGSHNYGYTF. The CDR3 nucleotides are TGTGCCAGCAGTTCCTCCCTAGGGAGCCATAACTATGGCTACACCTTC.

This clone was seen ten or more times. The J gene is TRBJ1-2, the V gene TRBV19; D is possibly TRBD1 (6 bases). Germline CDR1 reads LNHDA; CDR2 reads SQIVND (reference sequence). The CDR3 is 13 amino acids. With 8 bases removed from V and 8 bases from J, the gap between germline ends came to 18 bases. For the CDR3, the DNA is TGTGCCAGTGCCCGAGCGGGGGCGGGCGGCTACACCTTC. Its protein product is CASARAGAGGYTF.

The genes are TRBV6-4 and TRBJ1-2; the D gene is possibly TRBD1 (5 bases). This CDR3 contains 17 residues. Trimming cost V 3 bases and J 5 bases, with 22 bases left between them. From germline, CDR1 is MRHNA and CDR2 SNTAGT. As DNA, the CDR3 is TGTGCCAGCAGTGAAACCTGGACAAGGGAAATCCCATATGGCTACACCTTC. Amino acid sequence: CASSETWTREIPYGYTF.

The chain is built from TRBV3-1 (or the pseudogene TRBV3-2) and TRBJ1-2; 7 nucleotides align to TRBD1. Germline CDR1 and CDR2: LGHDT and YNNKEL (reference sequence). This CDR3 has 16 residues. After removal of 0 bases from V and 5 bases from J, the junction contained 9 bases not matched to a gene. This CDR3 is CASSQDQTGSRYGYTF. The CDR3 DNA reads as TGTGCCAGCAGCCAAGATCAGACAGGGTCAAGGTATGGCTACACCTTC.

This clone was observed many times. The genes are TRBV6-1 and TRBJ2-2, with 8 positions matching TRBD1. V lost 3 bases, J lost 4 bases, and 1 base stayed unmatched. The CDR3 contains 14 residues. CDR1 MNHNS and CDR2 SASEGT come from the germline V gene. The CDR3 nucleotides are TGTGCCAGCAGTGAGGGACAGGTCACCGGGGAGCTGTTTTTT. Protein: CASSEGQVTGELFF.